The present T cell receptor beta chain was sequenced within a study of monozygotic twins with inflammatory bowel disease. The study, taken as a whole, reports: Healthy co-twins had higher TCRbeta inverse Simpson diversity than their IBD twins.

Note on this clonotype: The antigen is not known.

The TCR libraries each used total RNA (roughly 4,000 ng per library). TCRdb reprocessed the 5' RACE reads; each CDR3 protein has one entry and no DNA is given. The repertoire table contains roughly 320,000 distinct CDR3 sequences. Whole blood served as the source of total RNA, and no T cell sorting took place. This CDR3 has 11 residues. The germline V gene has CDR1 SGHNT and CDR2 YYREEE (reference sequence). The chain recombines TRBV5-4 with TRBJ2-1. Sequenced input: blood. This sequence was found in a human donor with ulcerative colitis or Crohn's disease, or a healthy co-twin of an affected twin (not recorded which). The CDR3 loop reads CASSRNNEQFF.